This TCR beta chain was sequenced during a study of blood T cells in healthy people across ages. Turning to this clonotype: Its antigen is unidentified.

Study-level points and caveats: The study found more naive CD4+ cells and higher diversity in long-lived than aged donors.

Primers used in a second PCR of about 6 to 11 cycles were a sample-barcoded 5' primer and a J-beta primer mix. TCRdb itself ran the 5' RACE reads through MiXCR, one entry per CDR3 protein. The sample comprises around 400,000 distinct CDR3 sequences, over 45% of which are singletons, and 50% to 65% rests with the top ten. This CDR3 contains 14 residues. V gave up 2 bases and J gave up 5 bases, with 13 bases separating them. Per germline, CDR1 PRHDT and CDR2 FYEKMQ (reference sequence). This sequence originates from a man aged 60-69 years in good health. The sequencing sample was made of blood. The J gene is TRBJ2-7, the V gene TRBV13; D ambiguous. In nucleotides, the CDR3 is TGTGCCAGCAGCTTAAGGCTTGGTGGGGACGAGCAGTACTTC. Its translation: CASSLRLGGDEQYF.